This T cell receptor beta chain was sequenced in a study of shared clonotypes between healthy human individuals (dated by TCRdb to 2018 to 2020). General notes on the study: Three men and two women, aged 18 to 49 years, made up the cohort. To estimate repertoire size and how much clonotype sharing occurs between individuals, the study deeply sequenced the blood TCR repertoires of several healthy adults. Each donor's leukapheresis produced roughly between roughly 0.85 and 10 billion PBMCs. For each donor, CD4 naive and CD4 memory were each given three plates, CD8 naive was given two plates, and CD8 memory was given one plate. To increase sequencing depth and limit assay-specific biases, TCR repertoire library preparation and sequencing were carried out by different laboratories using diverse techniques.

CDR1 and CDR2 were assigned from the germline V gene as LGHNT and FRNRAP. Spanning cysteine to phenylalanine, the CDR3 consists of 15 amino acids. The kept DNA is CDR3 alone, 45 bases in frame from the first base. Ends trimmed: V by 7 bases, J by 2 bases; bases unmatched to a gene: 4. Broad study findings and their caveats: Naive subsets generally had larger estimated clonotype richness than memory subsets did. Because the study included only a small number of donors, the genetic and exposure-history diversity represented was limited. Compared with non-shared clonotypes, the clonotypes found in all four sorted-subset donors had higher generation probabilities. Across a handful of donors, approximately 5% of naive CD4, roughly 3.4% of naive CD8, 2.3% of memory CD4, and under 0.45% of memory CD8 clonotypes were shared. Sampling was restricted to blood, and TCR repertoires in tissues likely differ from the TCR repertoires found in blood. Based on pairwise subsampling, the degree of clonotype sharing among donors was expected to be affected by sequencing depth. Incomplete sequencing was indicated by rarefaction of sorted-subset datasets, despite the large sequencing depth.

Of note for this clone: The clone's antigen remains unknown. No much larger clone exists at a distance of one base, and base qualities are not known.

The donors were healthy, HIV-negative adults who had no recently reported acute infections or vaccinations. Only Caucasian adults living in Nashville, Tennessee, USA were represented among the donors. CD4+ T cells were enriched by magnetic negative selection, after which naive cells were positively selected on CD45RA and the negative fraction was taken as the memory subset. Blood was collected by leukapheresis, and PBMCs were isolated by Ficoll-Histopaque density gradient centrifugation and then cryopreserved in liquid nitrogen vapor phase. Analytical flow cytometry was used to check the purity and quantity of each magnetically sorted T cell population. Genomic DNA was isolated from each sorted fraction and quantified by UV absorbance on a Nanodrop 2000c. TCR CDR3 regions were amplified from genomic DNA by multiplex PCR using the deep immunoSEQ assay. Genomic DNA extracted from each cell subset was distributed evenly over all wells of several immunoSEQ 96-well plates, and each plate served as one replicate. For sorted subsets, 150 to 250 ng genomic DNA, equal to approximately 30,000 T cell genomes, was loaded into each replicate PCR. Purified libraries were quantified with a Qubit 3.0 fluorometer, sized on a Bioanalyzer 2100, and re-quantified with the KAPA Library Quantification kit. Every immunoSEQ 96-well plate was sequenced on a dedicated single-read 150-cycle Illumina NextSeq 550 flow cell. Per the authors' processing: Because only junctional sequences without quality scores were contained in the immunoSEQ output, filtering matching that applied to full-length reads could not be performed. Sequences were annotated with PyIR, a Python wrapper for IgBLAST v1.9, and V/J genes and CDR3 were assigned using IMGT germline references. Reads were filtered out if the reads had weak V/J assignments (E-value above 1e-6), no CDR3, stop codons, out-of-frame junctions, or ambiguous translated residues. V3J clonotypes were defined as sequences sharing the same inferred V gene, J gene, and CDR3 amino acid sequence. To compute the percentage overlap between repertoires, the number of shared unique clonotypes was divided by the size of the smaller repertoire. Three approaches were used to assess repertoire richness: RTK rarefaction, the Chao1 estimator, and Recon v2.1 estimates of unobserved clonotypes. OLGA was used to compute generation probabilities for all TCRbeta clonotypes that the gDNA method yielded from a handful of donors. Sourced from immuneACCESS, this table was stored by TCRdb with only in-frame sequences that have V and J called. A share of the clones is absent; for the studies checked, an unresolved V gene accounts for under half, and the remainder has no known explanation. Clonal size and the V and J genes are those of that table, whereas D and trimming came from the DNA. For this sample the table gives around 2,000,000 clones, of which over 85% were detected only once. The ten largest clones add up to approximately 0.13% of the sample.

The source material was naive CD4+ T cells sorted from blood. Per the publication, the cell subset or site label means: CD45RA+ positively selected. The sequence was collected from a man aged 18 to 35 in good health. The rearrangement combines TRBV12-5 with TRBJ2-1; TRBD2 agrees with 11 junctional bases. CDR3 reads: CASVATSGAYNEQFF. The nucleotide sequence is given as TGTGCTAGTGTTGCGACTAGCGGGGCCTACAATGAGCAGTTCTTC.